The 27 T cell receptor beta chains below come from one sample, sequenced in a study of control samples from healthy donors and cancer patients. Data came from immunoSEQ multiplex PCR; TCRdb stores just in-frame clones and leaves some out. The sample yields 100,000 to 150,000 clones, around nine tenths seen once. Sequenced input: blood. The receptors stem from a man aged 40-49 years in good health.

Only one count was recorded for this clone. This chain connects TRBV9 to TRBJ2-3, with D perhaps TRBD1 or TRBD2 (7 bases each). The length of the CDR3 is 16 residues. Deletions cut 0 bases from V and 4 bases from J, with 15 bases between. Germline values: CDR1 SGDLS, CDR2 YYNGEE. The CDR3 sequence is CASSVVGRGLADTQYF. The DNA for the CDR3 is TGTGCCAGCAGCGTAGTAGGGAGGGGGCTTGCAGATACGCAGTATTTT.

The CDR3 DNA sequence: TGTGCCAGCTCCCTTGGACAGGGGGCCTTGAACACTGAAGCTTTCTTT. Its protein is CASSLGQGALNTEAFF. The chain is built from TRBV18 and TRBJ1-1, with 11 positions matching TRBD1. CDR3 length: 16 residues. Per the germline V gene, CDR1 is KGHSH and CDR2 is LQKENI. Trimming removed 6 bases from V and 0 bases from J; junction bases left unmatched: 6.

The chain uses TRBV15 and TRBJ2-7, with 9 bases matching TRBD2. Germline trimming cut 3 bases from V and 3 bases from J; bases unmatched to any gene: 9. Germline assignment: CDR1 LNHNV and CDR2 YYDKDF (reference sequence). This CDR3 spans 16 amino acids. The DNA for the CDR3 is TGTGCCACCAGCAGGAATAGCGGGGGTACCGACTACGAGCAGTACTTC. Encoded protein: CATSRNSGGTDYEQYF.

This clone occurred a few times. The gene calls are TRBV7-9 and TRBJ1-1; D may be TRBD1 (5 bases). The CDR3 consists of 15 residues. Germline V gene data show CDR1 as SEHNR and CDR2 as FQNEAQ (reference sequence). The V end was cut by 5 bases, the J end by 1 base, with 14 bases between. CDR3 loop: CASSPAGGRNTEAFF. The CDR3 region has the DNA TGTGCCAGCAGCCCAGCGGGGGGTAGGAACACTGAAGCTTTCTTT.

The chain uses TRBV29-1 and TRBJ1-4; D possibly corresponds to TRBD1 (5 bases). V dropped 6 bases and J dropped 6 bases, with 17 bases sitting between them. Germline-derived CDR1 and CDR2 are SQVTM and ANQGSEA. The CDR3 consists of 14 residues. CDR3 sequence (DNA): TGCAGCGTAAGGGCGGGGCAGGGAGATGAAAAACTGTTTTTT. Amino acids: CSVRAGQGDEKLFF.

This chain uses TRBV5-1 with TRBJ2-2; 8 nucleotides line up with TRBD1. The CDR3 runs to 15 residues. CDR1 and CDR2 (germline): SGHRS, YFSETQ. Trimming cost V 3 bases and J 7 bases; bases outside gene matches: 8. As DNA, the CDR3 is TGCGCCAGCAGCTATGGACAGGGATGGTTCGGGGAGCTGTTTTTT. This encodes CASSYGQGWFGELFF.

The rearrangement joins TRBV29-1 to TRBJ1-2, with TRBD1 matching over 8 bases. Losses at the gene ends were 4 bases for V and 7 bases for J; bases not matched to a gene: 8. The CDR3 sequence is 13 residues long. CDR1 and CDR2 (germline): SQVTM, ANQGSEA. The CDR3 loop is CSVAGQGSVGYTF. The CDR3 coding sequence is TGCAGCGTTGCCGGACAGGGATCTGTTGGCTACACCTTC.

This clone has just one count. This chain links TRBV7-6 with TRBJ2-5; possibly TRBD1 for D (5 bases). V shed 7 bases and J shed 5 bases, with 8 bases lying between them. Germline CDR1 reads SGHVS; CDR2 reads FNYEAQ. The CDR3 totals 11 residues. In nucleotides, the CDR3 is TGTGCCAGCACCTCAGGGGAGACCCAGTACTTC. Its protein is CASTSGETQYF.

The J gene is TRBJ1-5, the V gene TRBV19; D is possibly TRBD1 (5 bases). This CDR3 is built from 13 residues. V gave up 8 bases and J gave up 2 bases, with 10 bases separating them. Germline V CDR1 and CDR2: LNHDA, SQIVND (reference sequence). CDR3 sequence (DNA): TGTGCCAGTTGGGACGCAGGCAATCAGCCCCAGCATTTT. Translating it yields CASWDAGNQPQHF. Full variable domain (outside the CDR3, taken from reference TRBV19 and TRBJ1-5): DGGITQSPKYLFRKEGQNVTLSCEQNLNHDAMYWYRQDPGQGLRLIYYSQIVNDFQKGDIAEGYSVSREKKESFPLTVTSAQKNPTAFYLCASWDAGNQPQHFGDGTRLSIL.

The gene calls are TRBV5-6 and TRBJ2-1, with 8 nucleotides matching TRBD2. CDR3 length: 15 amino acids. CDR1 SGHDT and CDR2 YYEEEE come from the germline V gene. J lost 2 bases, V lost 1 base, and 2 bases had no gene match. CDR3: CASSLSGGPYNEQFF. CDR3 sequence (DNA): TGTGCCAGCAGCTTGAGCGGGGGCCCCTACAATGAGCAGTTCTTC. Based on the CDR3 plus reference TRBV5-6 and TRBJ2-1, the full variable domain is DAGVTQSPTHLIKTRGQQVTLRCSPKSGHDTVSWYQQALGQGPQFIFQYYEEEERQRGNFPDRFSGHQFPNYSSELNVNALLLGDSALYLCASSLSGGPYNEQFFGPGTRLTVL.

The chain is built from TRBV30 and TRBJ1-2; 8 bases align to TRBD1. The CDR3 sequence is 15 residues long. Germline V lookup: CDR1 GTSNPN, CDR2 SVGIG (reference sequence). Unmatched junction bases numbered 8, after V lost 3 bases and J lost 2 bases. In nucleotides, the CDR3 is TGTGCCTGGAGCGGTCCCGGGACAGGCAACTATGGCTACACCTTC. Translating gives CAWSGPGTGNYGYTF.

This chain connects TRBV6-5 to TRBJ1-5; 10 nucleotides agree with TRBD1. Germline V gene sequence: CDR1 MNHEY, CDR2 SVGAGI. J was trimmed by 7 bases and V by 6 bases; bases with no gene match: 9. This CDR3 is built from 15 residues. CDR3 sequence (DNA): TGTGCCAGCAGCCATGACAGGGGGCTTCACCAGCCCCAGCATTTT. This encodes CASSHDRGLHQPQHF.

The chain is built from TRBV6-6 and TRBJ1-2, with a possible D match to TRBD1 (5 bases). V dropped 0 bases and J dropped 3 bases, with 11 bases sitting between them. The germline CDR1 and CDR2 sequences are MNHNY and SVGAGI (reference sequence). The CDR3 is 15 amino acids. The DNA of the CDR3 is TGTGCCAGCAGTTACTCGGAAGGGGCGTACTATGGCTACACCTTC. As protein: CASSYSEGAYYGYTF.

This chain connects TRBV14 to TRBJ1-4, with 10 bases that match TRBD1. J lost 4 bases, V lost 4 bases, and 6 bases had no gene match. The CDR3 runs 16 residues. The germline CDR1 and CDR2 sequences are SGHDN and FVKESK. In nucleotides, the CDR3 is TGTGCCAGCAGCCGGGGGACAGGGGCCCTTAATGAAAAACTGTTTTTT. The encoded protein is CASSRGTGALNEKLFF.

V and J are TRBV11-3 and TRBJ1-1; D is possibly TRBD1 (5 bases). The germline V gene has CDR1 SGHNT and CDR2 YENEEA. This CDR3 has 16 residues. Trimming shortened V by 1 base and J by 3 bases, and 15 bases separated the two germline ends. This chain's CDR3 is CASSLVFWGTDTEAFF. The CDR3 DNA reads as TGTGCCAGCAGCTTAGTTTTCTGGGGGACCGACACTGAAGCTTTCTTT.

This sequence joins TRBV11-3 and TRBJ2-1; D remains ambiguous. This CDR3 spans 14 amino acids. Germline values: CDR1 SGHNT, CDR2 YENEEA. V gave up 7 bases and J gave up 0 bases, with 10 bases separating them. CDR3: CASTDRDSYNEQFF. The CDR3 coding sequence is TGTGCCAGCACAGACCGAGACTCCTACAATGAGCAGTTCTTC.

Here the CDR3 reads CASRSGAYGYTF. Here the CDR3 DNA reads TGTGCCAGTCGTTCTGGGGCCTATGGCTACACCTTC. The rearrangement joins TRBV19 to TRBJ1-2; D possibly corresponds to TRBD1 (5 bases). Trimming pared 8 bases from V and 4 bases from J, leaving 11 bases between. The CDR3 is 12 residues long. Looked up from germline, CDR1 is LNHDA and CDR2 is SQIVND (reference sequence). The full variable domain, with the rest looked up from reference TRBV19 and TRBJ1-2, is DGGITQSPKYLFRKEGQNVTLSCEQNLNHDAMYWYRQDPGQGLRLIYYSQIVNDFQKGDIAEGYSVSREKKESFPLTVTSAQKNPTAFYLCASRSGAYGYTFGSGTRLTVV.

V gene TRBV15 combines with J gene TRBJ1-1; D remains ambiguous. The V end was cut by 1 base, the J end by 4 bases, with 7 bases between. The CDR3 extends over 13 amino acids. Germline CDR1 reads LNHNV; CDR2 reads YYDKDF (reference sequence). The CDR3 sequence: CATSRGRGTEAFF. The CDR3 DNA follows: TGTGCCACCAGCAGAGGCCGGGGCACTGAAGCTTTCTTT.

This clone was detected only once. The chain carries TRBV24-1 and TRBJ2-2; 7 positions agree with TRBD1. Germline CDR1 KGHDR, CDR2 SFDVKD. V was clipped by 2 bases and J by 3 bases; unmatched bases: 2. This CDR3 has 15 residues. CDR3 nucleotides: TGTGCCACCAGTGATTCTGACAGGGACACCGGGGAGCTGTTTTTT. Its translation is CATSDSDRDTGELFF.

The genes are TRBV6-1 and TRBJ2-6; no clear D. This CDR3 spans 15 amino acids. Germline V CDR1 and CDR2: MNHNS, SASEGT. The V gene lost 3 bases and the J gene lost 1 base, with 7 bases spanning the gap. CDR3 nucleotides: TGTGCCAGCAGTGAGGCAGGTTCTGGGGCCAACGTCCTGACTTTC. Amino acids: CASSEAGSGANVLTF.

This clone occurred once. The rearrangement links TRBV18 to TRBJ2-2; D not certain. CDR3 size: 15 residues. Germline V gives CDR1 KGHSH, CDR2 LQKENI. The ends were cut back, 6 bases at V and 5 bases at J, with 16 bases in the middle. In DNA, the CDR3 is TGTGCCAGCTCGCTAAACCGGGCGTTTACCGGGGAGCTGTTTTTT. Translating it yields CASSLNRAFTGELFF.

Note on this clone: Distinct nucleotide sequences in the sample also encode this CDR3. The V gene is TRBV9, the J gene TRBJ1-3, with a weak D call TRBD1 (6 bases). Trimming cost V 0 bases and J 3 bases, with 10 bases left between them. The CDR3 is made up of 15 amino acids. The germline V gene encodes CDR1 SGDLS and CDR2 YYNGEE. The CDR3 here is CASSVVGGSGNTIYF. CDR3 coding DNA: TGTGCCAGCAGCGTAGTAGGGGGGAGTGGAAACACCATATATTTT.

The chain combines TRBV6-1 with TRBJ2-3, with 10 bases fitting TRBD1. V trimming: 4 bases; J trimming: 5 bases; junction bases outside the gene matches: 9. The CDR3 contains 16 residues. From germline, CDR1 is MNHNS and CDR2 SASEGT. For the CDR3, the DNA is TGTGCCAGCAGTGCGAGCCTAGGACAGGGGGGAGATACGCAGTATTTT. Protein product: CASSASLGQGGDTQYF.

The chain recombines TRBV18 with TRBJ2-5, with D perhaps TRBD2 (6 bases). V was clipped by 4 bases and J by 2 bases, with 8 bases between them. This CDR3 spans 13 amino acids. Per the germline V gene, CDR1 is KGHSH and CDR2 is LQKENI. The CDR3 coding sequence is TGTGCCAGCTCACTGCGGGAACAAGAGACCCAGTACTTC. Translated: CASSLREQETQYF.

This clone appeared a few times. The rearrangement joins TRBV12-5 to TRBJ1-5; D remains ambiguous. Between the trimmed V and J ends, which lost 6 bases and 11 bases, there was a span of 14 bases. Germline V gene data show CDR1 as LGHNT and CDR2 as FRNRAP. The length of the CDR3 is 12 residues. CDR3 in DNA: TGTGCTAGTGGCCATGACACAGTATCCCAGCATTTT. Its protein is CASGHDTVSQHF. Full variable domain (rest looked up from reference TRBV12-5 and TRBJ1-5): DARVTQTPRHKVTEMGQEVTMRCQPILGHNTVFWYRQTMMQGLELLAYFRNRAPLDDSGMPKDRFSAEMPDATLATLKIQPSEPRDSAVYFCASGHDTVSQHFGDGTRLSIL.

The CDR3 DNA is TGTGCCAGCATAAAGGGACGCGATCAAGAGACCCAGTACTTC. This encodes CASIKGRDQETQYF. The V call is TRBV2, the J call TRBJ2-5; D possibly matches TRBD1 or TRBD2 (5 bases each). This CDR3 has 14 residues. Between the trimmed V and J ends, which lost 7 bases and 2 bases, there was a span of 14 bases. The germline V gene has CDR1 SNHLY and CDR2 FYNNEI.

V gene TRBV13 combines with J gene TRBJ2-5; 10 bases match TRBD2. CDR3 length equals 15 residues. Germline V gene lookup returns CDR1 PRHDT and CDR2 FYEKMQ (reference sequence). Trimming at V came to 4 bases and at J to 2 bases, leaving 4 bases not matched to a gene. CDR3 bases: TGTGCCAGCAGCTCCCGGACTAGCGGACAAGAGACCCAGTACTTC. It specifies CASSSRTSGQETQYF. Filled out from reference TRBV13 and TRBJ2-5, the complete variable domain reads AAGVIQSPRHLIKEKRETATLKCYPIPRHDTVYWYQQGPGQDPQFLISFYEKMQSDKGSIPDRFSAQQFSDYHSELNMSSLELGDSALYFCASSSRTSGQETQYFGPGTRLLVL.